This T cell receptor (beta chain) derives from a study of cytomegalovirus exposure and HLA in healthy donors. Regarding the study as a whole: In vitro work confirmed that three CMV-associated chains recognize CMV antigens.

The CDR3 is 13 amino acids. With 4 bases removed from V and 2 bases from J, the gap between germline ends came to 9 bases. Germline assignment: CDR1 SGHRS and CDR2 YFSETQ. This clone was counted once. Antigen: not known. Assay used: immunoSEQ multiplex PCR; TCRdb lists only in-frame clones, some missing. Here the sample spans tens of thousands of clones, over 85% being singletons. The receptor was isolated from a woman between 18 and 29 years old in good health and CMV-seronegative. The genes are TRBV5-1 and TRBJ2-5, with a weak D call TRBD1 (5 bases). Sequenced sample: PBMCs. The CDR3 DNA is TGCGCCAGCAGCGCCCGACAGCAAGAGACCCAGTACTTC. Its translation: CASSARQQETQYF.